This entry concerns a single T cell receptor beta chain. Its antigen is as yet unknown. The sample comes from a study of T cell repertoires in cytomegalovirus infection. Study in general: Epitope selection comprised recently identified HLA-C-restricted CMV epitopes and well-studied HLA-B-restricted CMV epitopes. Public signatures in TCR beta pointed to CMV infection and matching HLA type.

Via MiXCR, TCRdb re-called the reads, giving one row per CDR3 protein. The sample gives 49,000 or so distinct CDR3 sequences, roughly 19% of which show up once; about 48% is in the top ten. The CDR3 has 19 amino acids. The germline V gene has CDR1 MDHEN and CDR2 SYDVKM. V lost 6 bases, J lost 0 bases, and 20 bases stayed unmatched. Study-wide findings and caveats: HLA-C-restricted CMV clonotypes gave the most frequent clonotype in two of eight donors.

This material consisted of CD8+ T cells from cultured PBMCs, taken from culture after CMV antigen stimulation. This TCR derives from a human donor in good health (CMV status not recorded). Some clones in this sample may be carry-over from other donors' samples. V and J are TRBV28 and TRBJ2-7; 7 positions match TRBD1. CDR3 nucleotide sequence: TGTGCCAGCAGCTCGAGGTCCGGGACAGAATTCTATTACTCCTACGAGCAGTACTTC. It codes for CASSSRSGTEFYYSYEQYF. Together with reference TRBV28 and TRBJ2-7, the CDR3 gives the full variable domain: DVKVTQSSRYLVKRTGEKVFLECVQDMDHENMFWYRQDPGLGLRLIYFSYDVKMKEKGDIPEGYSVSREKKERFSLILESASTNQTSMYLCASSSRSGTEFYYSYEQYFGPGTRLTVT.